Below are 30 T cell receptor beta chains sequenced from a single sample in a study of response to subunit inactivated influenza vaccine. TCRdb used MiXCR to reprocess the RT-PCR reads, holding one entry per CDR3 protein. The table has over 650,000 distinct CDR3 sequences, about a fifth seen once. Sequenced material: PBMCs from blood, taken more than 4 days after vaccination. The receptors were sampled from a man aged 45 to 65 who received an inactivated influenza vaccine.

This clonotype has a handful of counts. The J gene is TRBJ2-4, the V gene TRBV10-2; the match to TRBD1 covers 11 bases. Germline V gene data show CDR1 as WSHSY and CDR2 as SAAADI. Germline trimming cut 2 bases from V and 8 bases from J; bases unmatched to any gene: 5. CDR3 size: 15 residues. The CDR3 DNA reads as TGCGCCAGCAGTGAGCCAGGACAGGGGGCAGACATTCAGTACTTC. Its protein is CASSEPGQGADIQYF.

Remarks on this clonotype: The final CDR3 position lacks the conserved phenylalanine or tryptophan, pointing to a likely read error. V is TRBV25-1 and J is TRBJ1-1, with 7 bases that match TRBD1. The V and J ends lost 3 bases and 5 bases, in that order; junction bases with no gene match: 6. This CDR3 has 14 amino acids. Germline CDR1 and CDR2: MGHDK and SYGVNS. In DNA, the CDR3 is TGTGCCAGCAGTGACCCAGGGGGAGGGACTGAAGCTTTCTTG. It encodes CASSDPGGGTEAFL.

This clonotype was seen many times. The chain is built from TRBV20-1 and TRBJ1-5; D call uncertain. V was clipped by 1 base and J by 9 bases, with 10 bases between them. Germline loops: CDR1 DFQATT, CDR2 SNEGSKA (reference sequence). CDR3 size: 12 residues. The CDR3 region has the DNA TGCAGTGCTAGAGTCCACAGCGGGCCCCAGCATTTT. Amino acids: CSARVHSGPQHF.

This clonotype showed up many times. The chain links TRBV29-1 to TRBJ2-1; possible D gene TRBD2, 5 bases. This CDR3 is 17 amino acids long. From germline, CDR1 is SQVTM and CDR2 ANQGSEA. V lost 5 bases, J lost 0 bases, and 20 bases lay in between. CDR3 sequence: CSVQERAARSSYNEQFF. The CDR3 DNA sequence: TGCAGCGTTCAGGAGCGAGCGGCAAGGAGCTCCTACAATGAGCAGTTCTTC.

The rearrangement joins TRBV6-1 to TRBJ2-7, with 12 nucleotides matching TRBD1. This CDR3 has 19 amino acids. J lost 2 bases, V lost 7 bases, and 18 bases had no gene match. CDR1 is MNHNS, CDR2 SASEGT, per germline. The CDR3 coding sequence is TGTGCCAGCACCACTTCCTTGGGACAGGGGGCTTTTGTACCCTACGAGCAGTACTTC. Its protein product is CASTTSLGQGAFVPYEQYF.

This CDR3 is CASSPRTSGGAATGELFF. CDR3 bases: TGTGCCAGCAGCCCGCGGACTAGCGGGGGGGCCGCCACCGGGGAGCTGTTTTTT. The chain carries TRBV4-2 and TRBJ2-2; 15 nucleotides align to TRBD2. Losses at the gene ends were 4 bases for V and 4 bases for J; bases not matched to a gene: 7. The germline CDR1 and CDR2 sequences are LGHNA and YNFKEQ. The CDR3 spans 18 residues.

The table lists this clonotype with a few counts. V and J are TRBV28 and TRBJ2-7, with 9 bases aligning to TRBD2. With 3 bases clipped from V and 4 bases from J, the junction kept 7 bases outside the gene matches. The CDR3 has 15 residues. Germline V gene sequence: CDR1 MDHEN, CDR2 SYDVKM. In DNA form, the CDR3 reads TGTGCCAGCAGTTTTGGCGCGGGGGGGCTTTACGAGCAGTACTTC. This gives the protein CASSFGAGGLYEQYF. Based on the CDR3 plus reference TRBV28 and TRBJ2-7, the full variable domain is DVKVTQSSRYLVKRTGEKVFLECVQDMDHENMFWYRQDPGLGLRLIYFSYDVKMKEKGDIPEGYSVSREKKERFSLILESASTNQTSMYLCASSFGAGGLYEQYFGPGTRLTVT.

The chain links TRBV5-1 to TRBJ1-2; D gene uncertain. The V gene lost 2 bases and the J gene lost 7 bases, with 9 bases spanning the gap. From germline, CDR1 is SGHRS and CDR2 YFSETQ. The CDR3 is 12 residues long. The CDR3 nucleotides read TGCGCCAGCAGCTTCGGACGCACTGGCTACACCTTC. Translation: CASSFGRTGYTF.

The J gene is TRBJ2-3, the V gene TRBV6-5; D not certain. From germline, CDR1 is MNHEY and CDR2 SVGAGI. CDR3 length: 14 residues. Trimming removed 0 bases at V and 4 bases at J, with 8 bases between. CDR3 loop: CASSYSLRADTQYF. The CDR3 DNA reads as TGTGCCAGCAGTTACTCGCTAAGGGCAGATACGCAGTATTTT.

This clonotype turned up a few times. The chain combines TRBV20-1 with TRBJ2-3, with 7 bases identical to TRBD1. Germline CDR1 reads DFQATT; CDR2 reads SNEGSKA (reference sequence). This CDR3 has 16 amino acids. V gave up 5 bases and J gave up 2 bases; unmatched junction bases: 13. CDR3 sequence: CSAGKPTGYPTDTQYF. DNA of the CDR3: TGCAGTGCTGGAAAGCCGACAGGGTACCCCACAGATACGCAGTATTTT.

V usage is TRBV20-1 and J usage is TRBJ2-7, with a tentative D call TRBD1 (6 bases). Germline CDR1 reads DFQATT; CDR2 reads SNEGSKA (reference sequence). With 1 base removed from V and 7 bases from J, the gap between germline ends came to 14 bases. The CDR3 covers 13 residues. The CDR3 sequence is CSARAPQGFEQYF. CDR3 nucleotide sequence: TGCAGTGCTAGAGCCCCGCAGGGGTTTGAGCAGTACTTC.

This sequence joins TRBV13 and TRBJ2-3, with 7 bases aligning to TRBD2. The CDR3 consists of 13 residues. From germline, CDR1 is PRHDT and CDR2 FYEKMQ (reference sequence). V dropped 1 base and J dropped 7; count of bases not matched to a gene: 2. CDR3 in DNA: TGTGCCAGCAGCTTAGAAGGGACTAATACGCAGTATTTT. This sequence encodes CASSLEGTNTQYF.

This chain uses TRBV9 with TRBJ2-3; D not certain. The CDR3 sequence is 15 residues long. Germline CDR1 SGDLS, CDR2 YYNGEE. Trimming pared 0 bases from V and 4 bases from J, leaving 12 bases between. The CDR3 loop is CASSVGMGRADTQYF. CDR3 DNA sequence: TGTGCCAGCAGCGTAGGAATGGGTAGGGCAGATACGCAGTATTTT.

This clonotype showed up just a few times. This chain joins TRBV10-3 and TRBJ2-5, with 7 bases that match TRBD2. V shed 4 bases and J 2 bases; nucleotides not matched to a gene: 4. Germline CDR1 reads ENHRY; CDR2 reads SYGVKD. The CDR3 extends over 14 amino acids. The CDR3 DNA is TGTGCCATCAGTGTAGCGGGTGAGCAAGAGACCCAGTACTTC. Amino acid sequence: CAISVAGEQETQYF.

This clonotype appeared many times. The chain employs TRBV20-1 and TRBJ2-7; D gene unclear. V lost 1 base and J 2 bases, leaving 3 bases between the germline ends. The germline V gene encodes CDR1 DFQATT and CDR2 SNEGSKA (reference sequence). The length of the CDR3 is 11 residues. The CDR3 DNA is TGCAGTGCTAGAGGAACCTACGAGCAGTACTTC. This gives the protein CSARGTYEQYF.

This clonotype occurred many times. The V call is TRBV10-3, the J call TRBJ1-5; D unclear. The germline V and J ends were trimmed by 3 bases and 6 bases, with 18 bases remaining between them. Germline V gene sequence: CDR1 ENHRY, CDR2 SYGVKD. This CDR3 comprises 16 residues. The CDR3 spells CAISDSPPAGSQPQHF. The CDR3 DNA follows: TGTGCCATCAGTGATTCACCTCCGGCGGGAAGTCAGCCCCAGCATTTT.

This clonotype was recorded at least ten times. In DNA, the CDR3 is TGTGCCAGCAGCTTAGGGCAGGGGTCGTTGGAGACCCAGTACTTC. Translated: CASSLGQGSLETQYF. V gene TRBV7-9 combines with J gene TRBJ2-5, with a possible D match to TRBD1 (6 bases). The CDR3 spans 15 residues. Germline V lookup: CDR1 SEHNR, CDR2 FQNEAQ (reference sequence). V shed 1 base and J shed 5 bases, with 14 bases lying between them.

This clonotype has more than one count but fewer than ten. The rearrangement joins TRBV6-1 to TRBJ1-1; possibly TRBD1 for D (6 bases). V lost 3 bases to trimming and J lost 4 bases, with 15 bases between them. This CDR3 has 15 residues. CDR1 and CDR2 from the germline V gene are MNHNS and SASEGT. DNA for the CDR3: TGTGCCAGCAGTGACCAGGGGAGAATGAGCACTGAAGCTTTCTTT. Translating gives CASSDQGRMSTEAFF.

The chain carries TRBV7-2 and TRBJ1-1, with D tentatively TRBD1 (6 bases). This CDR3 spans 16 amino acids. V gave up 3 bases and J gave up 7 bases, with 21 bases separating them. CDR1 is SGHTA and CDR2 is FQGNSA in the germline V gene. The CDR3 region has the DNA TGTGCCAGCAGCTTTGAACTGGCTGGGACATCACGTGAAGCTTTCTTT. This codes for CASSFELAGTSREAFF.

This chain uses TRBV20-1 with TRBJ2-3; 11 nucleotides agree with TRBD2. CDR1 DFQATT and CDR2 SNEGSKA come from the germline V gene (reference sequence). Trimming removed 6 bases from V and 5 bases from J; junction bases left unmatched: 10. The CDR3 runs 15 residues. CDR3 residues: CSAHLAGGWVDTQYF. The CDR3 DNA is TGCAGTGCCCACCTAGCGGGGGGTTGGGTAGATACGCAGTATTTT.

CDR3 residues: CASSLVGTSGTSYNEQFF. CDR3 coding DNA: TGTGCCAGCAGCTTGGTAGGGACTAGCGGGACGTCCTACAATGAGCAGTTCTTC. V is TRBV5-5 and J is TRBJ2-1, with TRBD2 matching over 13 bases. Germline trimming cut 0 bases from V and 1 base from J; bases unmatched to any gene: 4. This CDR3 has 18 residues. CDR1 and CDR2 from the germline V gene are SGHKS and YYEKEE (reference sequence).

The V call is TRBV10-3, the J call TRBJ2-1; D is undetermined. The CDR3 covers 13 residues. Germline V gene data show CDR1 as ENHRY and CDR2 as SYGVKD. V was cut by 10 bases and J by 1 base, with 11 bases left in between. The CDR3 region is CATLIESYNEQFF. In DNA form, the CDR3 reads TGTGCCACCCTGATTGAGTCCTACAATGAGCAGTTCTTC.

The V call is TRBV20-1, the J call TRBJ2-7, with 12 bases matching TRBD2. The CDR3 has 15 amino acids. Losses at the gene ends were 1 base for V and 3 bases for J; bases not matched to a gene: 4. Per the germline V gene, CDR1 is DFQATT and CDR2 is SNEGSKA (reference sequence). The DNA of the CDR3 is TGCAGTGCTAGAGTAACTAGCGGGAGGCTCTACGAGCAGTACTTC. Its protein is CSARVTSGRLYEQYF.

This chain joins TRBV5-1 and TRBJ2-5, with 8 nucleotides matching TRBD2. The V gene end was trimmed by 4 bases and the J gene end by 5 bases; junction bases not matched to a gene: 10. The germline gives CDR1 SGHRS, CDR2 YFSETQ. This CDR3 is built from 15 residues. The DNA for the CDR3 is TGCGCCAGCAGCCTTCGGTCAGCGGGAGAGGAGACCCAGTACTTC. Its translation: CASSLRSAGEETQYF.

The CDR3 DNA is TGTGCCACCAGTGATTTGCCCGGGGGCACCTACAATGAGCAGTTCTTC. Protein product: CATSDLPGGTYNEQFF. The rearrangement joins TRBV24-1 to TRBJ2-1, with D possibly being TRBD1 or TRBD2 (6 bases each). V shed 0 bases and J shed 2 bases, with 10 bases lying between them. The CDR3 covers 16 residues. From germline, CDR1 is KGHDR and CDR2 SFDVKD.

V is TRBV7-2 and J is TRBJ2-5; D might be TRBD1 (5 bases). CDR1 SGHTA and CDR2 FQGNSA come from the germline V gene. The CDR3 is 15 residues long. V lost 2 bases to trimming and J lost 5 bases, with 15 bases between them. DNA of the CDR3: TGTGCCAGCAGCTTATATGGCAGGGTCTCGGAGACCCAGTACTTC. Residues: CASSLYGRVSETQYF. Looking up the rest from reference TRBV7-2 and TRBJ2-5 gives the full variable domain: GAGVSQSPSNKVTEKGKDVELRCDPISGHTALYWYRQSLGQGLEFLIYFQGNSAPDKSGLPSDRFSAERTGGSVSTLTIQRTQQEDSAVYLCASSLYGRVSETQYFGPGTRLLVL.

The V and J genes are TRBV20-1 and TRBJ2-7, with 9 bases fitting TRBD1. J gave up 6 bases and V 4 bases, and 10 bases lay outside the gene matches. CDR1 DFQATT and CDR2 SNEGSKA come from the germline V gene (reference sequence). The CDR3 sequence is 14 residues long. CDR3 in DNA: TGCAGTGCTAAACCGGGGACAGGGAGCTCCGAGCAGTACTTC. It translates to CSAKPGTGSSEQYF.

This clonotype has just a few counts. The CDR3 DNA reads as TGTGCCAGCAGCGTAGGGGCGGGTGTTAGCAATGAGCAGTTCTTC. Translated, it gives CASSVGAGVSNEQFF. The V call is TRBV9, the J call TRBJ2-1, with D maybe TRBD2 (5 bases). V was cut by 0 bases and J by 6 bases, with 13 bases left in between. CDR1 is SGDLS, CDR2 YYNGEE, per germline. The CDR3 covers 15 residues.

This clonotype was counted only a few times. The gene calls are TRBV29-1 and TRBJ2-5; 8 bases are shared with TRBD1. The V segment lost 5 bases and the J segment 7 bases; nucleotides outside the gene matches: 12. The CDR3 consists of 14 residues. The germline V gene has CDR1 SQVTM and CDR2 ANQGSEA. The CDR3 is CSVQGDRRVGTQYF. CDR3 DNA: TGCAGCGTTCAGGGGGACAGGAGGGTTGGGACCCAGTACTTC.

This clonotype was recorded a few times. The chain employs TRBV11-2 and TRBJ2-6; D unclear. V lost 2 bases and J 1 base, leaving 21 bases between the germline ends. The CDR3 totals 20 residues. The V gene's germline CDR1 is SGHAT and CDR2 FQNNGV. The CDR3 here is CASSLRFGAGDNSGANVLTF. In DNA form, the CDR3 reads TGTGCCAGCAGCTTACGGTTTGGAGCAGGAGACAATTCTGGGGCCAACGTCCTGACTTTC.